These 8 T cell receptor beta chains were sequenced from one sample in a study of cytotoxic CD8 clonotypes in ibrutinib-treated CLL. Sequenced by immunoSEQ multiplex PCR; TCRdb stores in-frame clones only, minus some. This sample carries hundreds of thousands of clones, roughly 74% of them seen once, and the ten largest clones take approximately 15%. This specimen was PBMCs, taken after 24 months of ibrutinib treatment. The receptors were sampled from a human donor with chronic lymphocytic leukemia.

J is TRBJ2-7 and V is TRBV6-1, with D perhaps assigned TRBD1 or TRBD2 (5 bases each). The germline V gene encodes CDR1 MNHNS and CDR2 SASEGT. V was clipped by 7 bases and J by 4 bases, with 17 bases between them. CDR3 length equals 14 residues. The CDR3 DNA reads as TGTGCCAGCATTCTAGGGACGGGTTTATACGAGCAGTACTTC. Translation gives CASILGTGLYEQYF.

The chain links TRBV1 to TRBJ2-1; the DNA was not compared with TRBD2, the D call given in the table. TRBV1 is an annotated pseudogene. There are 15 residues in the CDR3. The CDR3 sequence is CTSSQRPPSSGPQFF. The CDR3 DNA follows: TGCACCAGCAGCCAACGGCCGCCCTCTAGCGGCCCGCAGTTCTTC.

This clone came up once. The chain recombines TRBV28 with TRBJ1-5, with a possible D match to TRBD1 (5 bases). CDR1 and CDR2 from the germline V gene are MDHEN and SYDVKM. The CDR3 spans 16 residues. The V and J ends lost 8 bases and 0 bases respectively, with 17 bases between them. Written as DNA, the CDR3 is TGTGCCAGCCGGTATGCTAGTGGGGGTAGCAATCAGCCCCAGCATTTT. Its translation is CASRYASGGSNQPQHF.

This clone has just a few counts. The CDR3 region is CASKAANTGELFF. CDR3 coding DNA: TGTGCCAGCAAGGCCGCGAACACCGGGGAGCTGTTTTTT. The chain combines TRBV27 with TRBJ2-2; no reliable D call. The V and J ends lost 7 bases and 0 bases respectively, with 6 bases between them. Germline assignment: CDR1 MNHEY and CDR2 SMNVEV (reference sequence). The length of the CDR3 is 13 residues.

This clone was seen only a few times. The chain couples TRBV2 to TRBJ2-1; D perhaps matches TRBD2 (6 bases). Trimming cost V 7 bases and J 6 bases, with 19 bases left between them. Germline V gene sequence: CDR1 SNHLY, CDR2 FYNNEI. This CDR3 spans 15 amino acids. The CDR3 DNA follows: TGTGCCAGCACTCCCCGGGGGTTGGGTACCAATGAGCAGTTCTTC. It codes for CASTPRGLGTNEQFF.

J is TRBJ2-1 and V is TRBV18; D is perhaps TRBD1 or TRBD2 (5 bases each). V lost 2 bases and J lost 5, with 13 bases in between. CDR1 is KGHSH, CDR2 LQKENI, per germline. CDR3 length equals 15 residues. The CDR3 loop is CASSPFNEGNNEQFF. DNA for the CDR3: TGTGCCAGCTCACCATTTAATGAGGGGAACAATGAGCAGTTCTTC.

The chain couples TRBV18 to TRBJ2-5; TRBD2 matches at 8 bases. The CDR3 sequence is 18 residues long. Germline assignment: CDR1 KGHSH and CDR2 LQKENI. The ends lost 2 bases at V and 7 bases at J; junction bases unmatched: 18. CDR3 amino acids: CASSPGFAAGAPPGTQYF. Written as DNA, the CDR3 is TGTGCCAGCTCACCAGGATTTGCAGCGGGAGCACCCCCAGGGACCCAGTACTTC.

Only a few counts were recorded for this clone. The chain combines TRBV5-5 with TRBJ2-7; D is uncertain. The germline V and J ends were trimmed by 0 bases and 2 bases, with 9 bases remaining between them. CDR3 size: 14 residues. CDR1 is SGHKS, CDR2 YYEKEE, per germline (reference sequence). Here the CDR3 DNA reads TGTGCCAGCAGCTTGGTGAGGATGACCTACGAGCAGTACTTC. It translates to CASSLVRMTYEQYF.